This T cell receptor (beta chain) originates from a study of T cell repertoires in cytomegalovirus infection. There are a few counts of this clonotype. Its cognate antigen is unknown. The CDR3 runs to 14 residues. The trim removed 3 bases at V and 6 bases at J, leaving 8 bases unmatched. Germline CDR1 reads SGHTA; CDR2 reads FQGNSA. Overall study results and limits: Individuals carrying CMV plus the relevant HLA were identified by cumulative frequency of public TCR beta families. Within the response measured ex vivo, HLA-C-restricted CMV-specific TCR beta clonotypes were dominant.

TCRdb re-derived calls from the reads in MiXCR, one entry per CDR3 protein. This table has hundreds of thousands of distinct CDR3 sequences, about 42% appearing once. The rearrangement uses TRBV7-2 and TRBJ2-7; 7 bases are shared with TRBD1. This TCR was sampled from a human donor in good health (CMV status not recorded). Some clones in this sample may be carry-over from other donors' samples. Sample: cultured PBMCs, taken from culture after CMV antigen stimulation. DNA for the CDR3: TGTGCCAGCAGCTTCCAGACAGGGAGCAGCGAGCAGTACTTC. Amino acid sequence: CASSFQTGSSEQYF. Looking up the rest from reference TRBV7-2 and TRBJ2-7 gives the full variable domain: GAGVSQSPSNKVTEKGKDVELRCDPISGHTALYWYRQSLGQGLEFLIYFQGNSAPDKSGLPSDRFSAERTGGSVSTLTIQRTQQEDSAVYLCASSFQTGSSEQYFGPGTRLTVT.